These 23 T cell receptor beta chains originate from one sample sequenced in a study of T cell clones after liver transplantation. Using immunoSEQ multiplex PCR, the repertoire was profiled, and TCRdb retains in-frame clones only, with some absent. The sample shows roughly 51,000 clones, 65% to 80% of them seen only once. Sequenced here: CD4+ T cells from blood, sampled 54 months after liver transplant. These TCRs come from a human patient who received a liver transplant. Some T cells could come from the graft donor.

A few counts support this clone. The rearrangement uses TRBV7-2 and TRBJ1-2; D remains ambiguous. CDR1 and CDR2 from the germline V gene are SGHTA and FQGNSA. The V gene lost 3 bases and the J gene lost 3 bases, with 17 bases spanning the gap. CDR3 length: 16 residues. In DNA form, the CDR3 reads TGTGCCAGCAGCTTCTCCCCGCTGACTCGAGACTATGGCTACACCTTC. This sequence encodes CASSFSPLTRDYGYTF.

This clone was picked up one time. The chain has TRBV6-5 and TRBJ1-3; D might be TRBD1 (5 bases). The germline V gene encodes CDR1 MNHEY and CDR2 SVGAGI. V was shortened by 4 bases and J by 0 bases, with 13 bases between the two germline ends. CDR3 size: 16 residues. CDR3 DNA: TGTGCCAGCAGTTCCGGGACTCTGAGCTCTGGAAACACCATATATTTT. It encodes CASSSGTLSSGNTIYF.

CDR3 DNA sequence: TGTGCCAGCAGAAGGGCTAGCCAGTCCTACGAGCAGTACTTC. Amino acid sequence: CASRRASQSYEQYF. J is TRBJ2-7 and V is TRBV6-1; maybe TRBD2 (5 bases). V lost 6 bases, J lost 1 base, and 13 bases lay in between. Germline CDR1 MNHNS, CDR2 SASEGT. This CDR3 spans 14 amino acids.

CDR3: CASSPLGGRGQPQHF. In DNA, the CDR3 is TGTGCCAGTAGTCCTCTGGGCGGGCGGGGACAGCCCCAGCATTTT. This chain links TRBV19 with TRBJ1-5; no reliable D call. The V gene's germline CDR1 is LNHDA and CDR2 SQIVND (reference sequence). Trimming stripped 5 bases from V and 7 bases from J, with 18 bases between. This CDR3 region has 15 residues.

The V and J genes are TRBV28 and TRBJ1-5; 9 nucleotides line up with TRBD1. This CDR3 comprises 18 residues. Germline V gives CDR1 MDHEN, CDR2 SYDVKM. J lost 1 base, V lost 4 bases, and 11 bases had no gene match. CDR3 amino acids: CASSWIPRTGVSNQPQHF. The CDR3 nucleotides read TGTGCCAGCAGTTGGATACCTCGGACAGGGGTAAGCAATCAGCCCCAGCATTTT.

The chain uses TRBV11-2 and TRBJ2-7; the match to TRBD1 covers 7 bases. The V gene end was trimmed by 6 bases and the J gene end by 0 bases; junction bases not matched to a gene: 5. Germline-derived CDR1 and CDR2 are SGHAT and FQNNGV. This CDR3 is 14 amino acids long. CDR3 loop: CASSFRDSSYEQYF. CDR3 DNA: TGTGCCAGCAGTTTCCGGGACAGCTCCTACGAGCAGTACTTC.

The genes are TRBV20-1 and TRBJ2-3; D possibly matches TRBD1 or TRBD2 (6 bases each). The CDR3 length is 11 residues. Germline assignment: CDR1 DFQATT and CDR2 SNEGSKA (reference sequence). V lost 6 bases and J 9 bases, leaving 13 bases between the germline ends. The CDR3 reads CSAIQGGTQYF. The DNA of the CDR3 is TGCAGTGCGATACAGGGAGGCACGCAGTATTTT.

V usage is TRBV19 and J usage is TRBJ2-5, with D maybe TRBD1 (5 bases). The germline V gene has CDR1 LNHDA and CDR2 SQIVND (reference sequence). Trimming pared 4 bases from V and 0 bases from J, leaving 9 bases between. CDR3 length equals 14 residues. CDR3 sequence (DNA): TGTGCCAGTAGTACCCCAGGGTACCAAGAGACCCAGTACTTC. It encodes CASSTPGYQETQYF.

This clone was detected a few times. The V call is TRBV5-4, the J call TRBJ2-7; D perhaps matches TRBD2 (5 bases). Germline loops: CDR1 SGHNT, CDR2 YYREEE (reference sequence). The V end was cut by 5 bases, the J end by 2 bases, with 17 bases between. CDR3 length equals 15 residues. The chain's CDR3 is CASSFGKGVTYEQYF. The CDR3 DNA reads as TGTGCCAGCAGTTTCGGGAAGGGTGTAACCTACGAGCAGTACTTC.

This clone appeared a single time. V is TRBV6-1 and J is TRBJ1-2; TRBD1 might be the D (5 bases). Trimming stripped 0 bases from V and 8 bases from J, with 22 bases between. The CDR3 runs to 17 residues. In germline, CDR1 is MNHNS, CDR2 SASEGT. The CDR3 reads CASSEAGGDGGRRGYTF. The DNA for the CDR3 is TGTGCCAGCAGTGAAGCGGGGGGGGATGGAGGGAGAAGGGGCTACACCTTC.

This sequence joins TRBV2 and TRBJ1-3, with D possibly being TRBD1 (5 bases). V lost 6 bases, J lost 0 bases, and 18 bases lay in between. The CDR3 has 17 residues. Germline lookup yields CDR1 SNHLY and CDR2 FYNNEI. CDR3 coding DNA: TGTGCCAGCAGCCTCAGGGTGCCAGCGAGCTCTGGAAACACCATATATTTT. This sequence encodes CASSLRVPASSGNTIYF.

This chain links TRBV6-6 with TRBJ2-5, with D possibly matching TRBD2 (7 bases). This CDR3 is built from 15 residues. V dropped 2 bases and J dropped 1 base, with 11 bases sitting between them. The germline V gene encodes CDR1 MNHNY and CDR2 SVGAGI (reference sequence). The CDR3 here is CASSYGGGAQETQYF. Here the CDR3 DNA reads TGTGCCAGCAGTTACGGTGGGGGGGCCCAAGAGACCCAGTACTTC.

This sequence joins TRBV30 and TRBJ2-3, with 7 bases matching TRBD2. V shed 5 bases and J 1 base; nucleotides not matched to a gene: 3. Germline V gives CDR1 GTSNPN, CDR2 SVGIG (reference sequence). There are 13 residues in the CDR3. CDR3 sequence (DNA): TGTGCCTGGGGTACTAGCGGCACAGATACGCAGTATTTT. This encodes CAWGTSGTDTQYF.

The V and J genes are TRBV6-5 and TRBJ2-7; D is unclear. The CDR3 is made up of 13 amino acids. Trimming stripped 5 bases from V and 4 bases from J, with 12 bases between. Germline-derived CDR1 and CDR2 are MNHEY and SVGAGI. For the CDR3, the DNA is TGTGCCAGCAGTGTAAGGACGGAATACGAGCAGTACTTC. Its protein product is CASSVRTEYEQYF.

This clone was recorded a few times. This chain links TRBV28 with TRBJ2-5; perhaps TRBD1 as D (5 bases). With 5 bases removed from V and 5 bases from J, the gap between germline ends came to 15 bases. The CDR3 length is 14 residues. Germline CDR1 and CDR2: MDHEN and SYDVKM. The CDR3 spells CASSLPVRAETQYF. CDR3 in DNA: TGTGCCAGCAGTCTCCCCGTCAGGGCTGAGACCCAGTACTTC.

The chain employs TRBV2 and TRBJ2-7; D is uncertain. V was pared by 4 bases and J by 5 bases, with 6 bases between. The CDR3 extends over 11 amino acids. Germline CDR1 reads SNHLY; CDR2 reads FYNNEI. The CDR3 region is CASSGDNEQYF. Written as DNA, the CDR3 is TGTGCCAGCAGTGGAGACAACGAGCAGTACTTC.

The chain uses TRBV7-9 and TRBJ2-3, with a possible D match to TRBD2 (5 bases). Germline CDR1 SEHNR, CDR2 FQNEAQ (reference sequence). This CDR3 is 14 amino acids long. V lost 1 base and J lost 3, with 8 bases in between. CDR3: CASSLVAQTDTQYF. The CDR3 region has the DNA TGTGCCAGCAGCTTAGTAGCGCAAACAGATACGCAGTATTTT.

This chain joins TRBV19 and TRBJ2-1, with unresolved D. Germline lookup yields CDR1 LNHDA and CDR2 SQIVND (reference sequence). V lost 6 bases, J lost 0 bases, and 12 bases lay in between. The CDR3 is made up of 15 amino acids. Here the CDR3 reads CASSLNSYSYNEQFF. CDR3 DNA: TGTGCCAGTAGCCTGAACAGCTACTCCTACAATGAGCAGTTCTTC.

There are a few counts of this clone. The genes are TRBV6-5 and TRBJ2-5; TRBD2 aligns across 9 bases. Germline values: CDR1 MNHEY, CDR2 SVGAGI. The CDR3 extends over 14 amino acids. The trim removed 6 bases at V and 2 bases at J, leaving 4 bases unmatched. The CDR3 bases are TGTGCCAGCAGGAAAAGCGGGGGGCAAGAGACCCAGTACTTC. Its translation: CASRKSGGQETQYF.

V gene TRBV5-6 combines with J gene TRBJ2-1; 9 nucleotides line up with TRBD2. Germline-derived CDR1 and CDR2 are SGHDT and YYEEEE. After removal of 7 bases from V and 5 bases from J, the junction contained 4 bases not matched to a gene. The CDR3 sequence is 13 residues long. CDR3 coding DNA: TGTGCCAGCTGTAGCGGGGGCAACAATGAGCAGTTCTTC. Protein sequence: CASCSGGNNEQFF. Combining the CDR3 with reference TRBV5-6 and TRBJ2-1 gives the whole variable domain DAGVTQSPTHLIKTRGQQVTLRCSPKSGHDTVSWYQQALGQGPQFIFQYYEEEERQRGNFPDRFSGHQFPNYSSELNVNALLLGDSALYLCASCSGGNNEQFFGPGTRLTVL.

Only one count was recorded for this clone. This chain joins TRBV14 and TRBJ2-2; D is perhaps TRBD1 (5 bases). V was trimmed by 2 bases and J by 8 bases, leaving 9 bases between them. CDR1 is SGHDN and CDR2 is FVKESK in the germline V gene. CDR3 length: 13 residues. The CDR3 loop reads CASSQRTLGELFF. CDR3 DNA: TGTGCCAGCAGCCAAAGGACACTGGGGGAGCTGTTTTTT.

This chain uses TRBV5-6 with TRBJ2-2; no clear D gene. Per the germline V gene, CDR1 is SGHDT and CDR2 is YYEEEE. V dropped 4 bases and J dropped 6 bases, with 10 bases sitting between them. The CDR3 runs to 13 residues. This chain's CDR3 is CASSQVTAGELFF. In nucleotides, the CDR3 is TGTGCCAGCAGCCAAGTCACCGCCGGGGAGCTGTTTTTT.

The V call is TRBV6-1, the J call TRBJ1-6; D is unclear. Germline CDR1 reads MNHNS; CDR2 reads SASEGT. The CDR3 has 16 residues. Trimming took off 1 base at V and 1 base at J, with 8 bases between the two ends. CDR3 sequence reads: CASSEDRESYNSPLHF. The CDR3 DNA is TGTGCCAGCAGTGAAGATCGGGAGTCCTATAATTCACCCCTCCACTTT.